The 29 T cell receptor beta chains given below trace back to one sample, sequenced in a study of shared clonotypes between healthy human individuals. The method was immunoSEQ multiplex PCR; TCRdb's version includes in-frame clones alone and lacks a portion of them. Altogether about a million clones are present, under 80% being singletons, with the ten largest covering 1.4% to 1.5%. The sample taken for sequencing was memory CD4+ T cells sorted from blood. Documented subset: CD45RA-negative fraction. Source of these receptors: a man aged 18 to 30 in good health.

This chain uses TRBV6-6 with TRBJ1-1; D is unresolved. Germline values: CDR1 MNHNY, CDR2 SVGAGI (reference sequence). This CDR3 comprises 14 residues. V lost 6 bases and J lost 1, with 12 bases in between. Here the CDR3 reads CASSRDTTNTEAFF. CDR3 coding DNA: TGTGCCAGCAGCAGAGACACAACGAACACTGAAGCTTTCTTT.

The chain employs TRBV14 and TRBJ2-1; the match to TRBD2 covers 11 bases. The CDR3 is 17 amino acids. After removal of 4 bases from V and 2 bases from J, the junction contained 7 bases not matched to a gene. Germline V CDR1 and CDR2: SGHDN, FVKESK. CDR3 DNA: TGTGCCAGCAGCCGATCGGGACTAGCGGACGCCTACAATGAGCAGTTCTTC. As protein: CASSRSGLADAYNEQFF. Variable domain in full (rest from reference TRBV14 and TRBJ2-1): EAGVTQFPSHSVIEKGQTVTLRCDPISGHDNLYWYRRVMGKEIKFLLHFVKESKQDESGMPNNRFLAERTGGTYSTLKVQPAELEDSGVYFCASSRSGLADAYNEQFFGPGTRLTVL.

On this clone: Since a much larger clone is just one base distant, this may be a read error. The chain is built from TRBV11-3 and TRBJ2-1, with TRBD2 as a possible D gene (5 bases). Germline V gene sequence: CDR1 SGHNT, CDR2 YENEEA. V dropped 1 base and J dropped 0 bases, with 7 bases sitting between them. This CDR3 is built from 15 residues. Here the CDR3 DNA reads TGTGCCAGCAGCTTAGTCGGGGACTCCTACAATGAGCAGTTCTTC. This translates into CASSLVGDSYNEQFF.

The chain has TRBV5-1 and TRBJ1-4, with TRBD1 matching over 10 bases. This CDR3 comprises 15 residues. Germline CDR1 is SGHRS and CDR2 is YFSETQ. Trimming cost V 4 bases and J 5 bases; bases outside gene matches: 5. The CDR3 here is CASSPRQGANEKLFF. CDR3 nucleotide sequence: TGCGCCAGCAGCCCTCGACAGGGGGCCAATGAAAAACTGTTTTTT.

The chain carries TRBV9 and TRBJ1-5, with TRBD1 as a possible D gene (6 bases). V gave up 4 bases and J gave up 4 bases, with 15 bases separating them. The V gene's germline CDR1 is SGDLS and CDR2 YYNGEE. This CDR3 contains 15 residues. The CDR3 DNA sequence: TGTGCCAGCAGCCCACAGGGAATAGAGAATCAGCCCCAGCATTTT. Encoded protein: CASSPQGIENQPQHF. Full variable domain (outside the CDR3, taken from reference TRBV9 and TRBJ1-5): DSGVTQTPKHLITATGQRVTLRCSPRSGDLSVYWYQQSLDQGLQFLIQYYNGEERAKGNILERFSAQQFPDLHSELNLSSLELGDSALYFCASSPQGIENQPQHFGDGTRLSIL.

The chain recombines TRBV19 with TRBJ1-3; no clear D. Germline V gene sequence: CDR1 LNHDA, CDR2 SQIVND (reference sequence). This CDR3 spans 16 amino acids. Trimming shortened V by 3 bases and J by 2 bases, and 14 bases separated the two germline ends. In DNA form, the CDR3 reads TGTGCCAGTAGTATCTTTTGGGGAACCCCTGGAAACACCATATATTTT. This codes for CASSIFWGTPGNTIYF.

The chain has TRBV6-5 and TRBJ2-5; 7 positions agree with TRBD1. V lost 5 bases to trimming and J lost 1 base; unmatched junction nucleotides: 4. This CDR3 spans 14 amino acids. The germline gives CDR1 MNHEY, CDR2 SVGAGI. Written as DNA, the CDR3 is TGTGCCAGCAGTGACTGGGACAGCCAAGAGACCCAGTACTTC. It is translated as CASSDWDSQETQYF.

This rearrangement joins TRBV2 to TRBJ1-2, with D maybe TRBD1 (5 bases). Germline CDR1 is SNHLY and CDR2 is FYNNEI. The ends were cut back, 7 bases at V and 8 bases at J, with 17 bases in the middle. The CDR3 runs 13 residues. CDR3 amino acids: CASTQGAPGGYTF. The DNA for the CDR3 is TGTGCCAGCACCCAAGGGGCACCTGGAGGCTACACCTTC. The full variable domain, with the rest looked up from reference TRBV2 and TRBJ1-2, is EPEVTQTPSHQVTQMGQEVILRCVPISNHLYFYWYRQILGQKVEFLVSFYNNEISEKSEIFDDQFSVERPDGSNFTLKIRSTKLEDSAMYFCASTQGAPGGYTFGSGTRLTVV.

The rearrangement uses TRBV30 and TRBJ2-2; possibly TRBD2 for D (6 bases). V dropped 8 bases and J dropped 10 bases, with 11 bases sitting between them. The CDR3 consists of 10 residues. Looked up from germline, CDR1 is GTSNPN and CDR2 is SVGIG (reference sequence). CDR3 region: CAAGNLELFF. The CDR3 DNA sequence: TGTGCCGCGGGAAACCTGGAGCTGTTTTTT.

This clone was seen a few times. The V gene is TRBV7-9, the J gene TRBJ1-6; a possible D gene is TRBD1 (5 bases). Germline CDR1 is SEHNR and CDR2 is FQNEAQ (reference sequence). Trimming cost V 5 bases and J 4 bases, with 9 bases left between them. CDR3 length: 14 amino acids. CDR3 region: CASSQQAYNSPLHF. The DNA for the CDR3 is TGTGCCAGCAGCCAACAGGCGTATAATTCACCCCTCCACTTT.

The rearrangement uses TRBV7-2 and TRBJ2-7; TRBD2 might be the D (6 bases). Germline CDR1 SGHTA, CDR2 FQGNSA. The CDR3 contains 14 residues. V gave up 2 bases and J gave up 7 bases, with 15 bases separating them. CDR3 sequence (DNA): TGTGCCAGCAGCTTATCGTTGGGAGCGGGTGAGCAGTACTTC. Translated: CASSLSLGAGEQYF.

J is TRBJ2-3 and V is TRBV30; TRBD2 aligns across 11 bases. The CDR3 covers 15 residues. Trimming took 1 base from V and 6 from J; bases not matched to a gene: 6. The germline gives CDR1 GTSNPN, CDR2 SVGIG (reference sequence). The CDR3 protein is CAWSGSGRARDTQYF. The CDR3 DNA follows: TGTGCCTGGAGTGGTAGCGGGAGGGCGAGGGATACGCAGTATTTT.

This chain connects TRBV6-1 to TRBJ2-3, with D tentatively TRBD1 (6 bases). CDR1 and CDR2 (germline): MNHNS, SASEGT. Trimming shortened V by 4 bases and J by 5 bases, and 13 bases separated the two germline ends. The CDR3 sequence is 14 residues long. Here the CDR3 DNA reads TGTGCCAGCAGTGCACAGGGTGATGGAGATACGCAGTATTTT. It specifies CASSAQGDGDTQYF.

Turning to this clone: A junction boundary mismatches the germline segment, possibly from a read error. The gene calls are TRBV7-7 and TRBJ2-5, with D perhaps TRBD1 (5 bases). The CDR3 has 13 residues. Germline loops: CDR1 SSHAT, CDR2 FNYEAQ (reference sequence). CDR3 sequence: CASSSRVAETQYF. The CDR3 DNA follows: TGTGCTAGCAGCTCCAGGGTCGCGGAGACCCAGTACTTC.

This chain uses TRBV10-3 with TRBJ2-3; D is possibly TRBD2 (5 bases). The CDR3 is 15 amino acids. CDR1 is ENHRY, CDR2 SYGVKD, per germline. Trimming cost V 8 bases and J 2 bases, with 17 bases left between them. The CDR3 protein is CAIGETATYTDTQYF. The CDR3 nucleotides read TGTGCCATCGGGGAGACGGCTACCTACACAGATACGCAGTATTTT.

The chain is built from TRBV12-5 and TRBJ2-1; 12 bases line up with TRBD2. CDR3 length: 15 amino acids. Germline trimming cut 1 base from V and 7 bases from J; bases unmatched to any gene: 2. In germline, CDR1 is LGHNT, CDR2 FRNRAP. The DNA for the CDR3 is TGTGCTAGTGGTTTGGGACTAGCGGGAGAGAATGAGCAGTTCTTC. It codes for CASGLGLAGENEQFF.

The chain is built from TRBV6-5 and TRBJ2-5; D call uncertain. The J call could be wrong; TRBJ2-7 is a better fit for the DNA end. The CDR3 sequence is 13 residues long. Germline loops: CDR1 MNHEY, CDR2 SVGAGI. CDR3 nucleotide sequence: TGTGCCAGCAGTTACAGGTGGAGCTACGAGCAGTACTTC. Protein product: CASSYRWSYEQYF.

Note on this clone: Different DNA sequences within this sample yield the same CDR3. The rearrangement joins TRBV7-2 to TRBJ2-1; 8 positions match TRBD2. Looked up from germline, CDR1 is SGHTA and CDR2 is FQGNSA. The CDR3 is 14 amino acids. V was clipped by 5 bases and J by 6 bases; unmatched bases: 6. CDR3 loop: CASSPGLARNEQFF. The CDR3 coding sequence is TGTGCCAGCAGCCCAGGACTAGCCCGCAATGAGCAGTTCTTC.

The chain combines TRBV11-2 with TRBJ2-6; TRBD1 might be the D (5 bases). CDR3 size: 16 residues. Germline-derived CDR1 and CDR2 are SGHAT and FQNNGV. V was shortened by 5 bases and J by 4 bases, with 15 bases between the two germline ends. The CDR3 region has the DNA TGTGCCAGCAGCCAAAACCAGGGATCGGGGGCCAACGTCCTGACTTTC. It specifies CASSQNQGSGANVLTF.

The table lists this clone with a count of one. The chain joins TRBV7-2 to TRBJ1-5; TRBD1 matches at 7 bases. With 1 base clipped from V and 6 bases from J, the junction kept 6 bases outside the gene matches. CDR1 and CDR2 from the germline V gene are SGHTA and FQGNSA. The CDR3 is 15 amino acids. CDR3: CASSLEGAPGQPQHF. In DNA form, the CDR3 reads TGTGCCAGCAGCTTAGAGGGGGCGCCCGGTCAGCCCCAGCATTTT.

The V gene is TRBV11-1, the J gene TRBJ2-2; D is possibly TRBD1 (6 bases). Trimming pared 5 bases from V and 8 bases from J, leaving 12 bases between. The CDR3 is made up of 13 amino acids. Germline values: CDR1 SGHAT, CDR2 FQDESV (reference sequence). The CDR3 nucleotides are TGTGCCAGCAGCCCGACGCAGGGGGGGGAGCTGTTTTTT. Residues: CASSPTQGGELFF.

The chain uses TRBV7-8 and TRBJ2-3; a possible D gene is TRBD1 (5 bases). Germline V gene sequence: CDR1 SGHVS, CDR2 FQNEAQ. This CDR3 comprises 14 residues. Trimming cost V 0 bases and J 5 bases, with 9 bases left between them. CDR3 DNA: TGTGCCAGCAGCTTAGCAGGGGCAGGAGATACGCAGTATTTT. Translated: CASSLAGAGDTQYF.

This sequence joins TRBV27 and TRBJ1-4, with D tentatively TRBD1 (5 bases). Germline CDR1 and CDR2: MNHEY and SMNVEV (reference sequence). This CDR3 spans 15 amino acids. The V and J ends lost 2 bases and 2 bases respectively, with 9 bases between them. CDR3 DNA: TGTGCCAGCAGTTTACGCGGACACACTAATGAAAAACTGTTTTTT. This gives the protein CASSLRGHTNEKLFF.

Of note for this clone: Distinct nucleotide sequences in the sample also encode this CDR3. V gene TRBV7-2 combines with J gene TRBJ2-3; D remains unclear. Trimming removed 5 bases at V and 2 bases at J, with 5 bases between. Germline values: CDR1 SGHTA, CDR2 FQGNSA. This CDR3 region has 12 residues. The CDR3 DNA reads TGTGCCAGCAGCCTCGACACAGATACGCAGTATTTT. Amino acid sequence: CASSLDTDTQYF.

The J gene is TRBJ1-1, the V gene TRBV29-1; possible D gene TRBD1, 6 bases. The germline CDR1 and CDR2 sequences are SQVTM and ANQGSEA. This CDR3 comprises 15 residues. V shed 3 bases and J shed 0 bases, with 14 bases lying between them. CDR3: CSVDRTARLNTEAFF. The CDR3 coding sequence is TGCAGCGTTGATAGGACAGCCAGATTGAACACTGAAGCTTTCTTT.

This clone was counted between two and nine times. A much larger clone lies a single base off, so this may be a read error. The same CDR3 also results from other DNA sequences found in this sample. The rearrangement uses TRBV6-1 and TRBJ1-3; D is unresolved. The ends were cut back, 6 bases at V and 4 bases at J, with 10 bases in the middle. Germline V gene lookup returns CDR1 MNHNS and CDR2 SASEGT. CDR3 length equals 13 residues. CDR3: CASSPTGGNTIYF. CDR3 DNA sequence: TGTGCCAGCAGCCCGACGGGCGGAAACACCATATATTTT.

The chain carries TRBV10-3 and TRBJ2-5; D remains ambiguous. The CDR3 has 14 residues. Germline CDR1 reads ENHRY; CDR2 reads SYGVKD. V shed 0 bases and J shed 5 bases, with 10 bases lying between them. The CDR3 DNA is TGTGCCATCAGTGAGTCAGGGTTCGGGGAGACCCAGTACTTC. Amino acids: CAISESGFGETQYF.

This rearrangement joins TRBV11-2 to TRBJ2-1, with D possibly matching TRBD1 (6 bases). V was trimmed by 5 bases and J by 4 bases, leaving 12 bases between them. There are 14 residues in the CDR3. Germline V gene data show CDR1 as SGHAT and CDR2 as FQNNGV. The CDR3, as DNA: TGTGCCAGCAGCCTAGGGGACATTTACAATGAGCAGTTCTTC. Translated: CASSLGDIYNEQFF.

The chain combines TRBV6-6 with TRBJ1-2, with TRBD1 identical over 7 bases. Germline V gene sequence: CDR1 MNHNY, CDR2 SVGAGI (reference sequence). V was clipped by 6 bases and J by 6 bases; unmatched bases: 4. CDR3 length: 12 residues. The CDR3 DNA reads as TGTGCCAGCAGCCCACAGGGGAATGGCTACACCTTC. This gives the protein CASSPQGNGYTF.